The entry that follows covers one T cell receptor beta chain sequence. The antigen remains undetermined. This sample is part of a study of T cells in localized non-small cell lung cancer. Overall study findings and caveats: Uninvolved adjacent lung had more T cell clonality than any other tissue, topping tumor.

Sequencing was performed with immunoSEQ multiplex PCR; in TCRdb, only in-frame clones are kept and a portion is missing. The table lists more than 20,000 clones, approximately 83% of them singletons. CDR1 and CDR2 from the germline V gene are MNHEY and SMNVEV (reference sequence). After removal of 2 bases from V and 5 bases from J, the junction contained 2 bases not matched to a gene. CDR3 size: 14 residues. The TCR was taken from a man aged 40 to 69 with stage II lung adenocarcinoma. The material sequenced was PBMCs, taken before any cancer treatment. The gene calls are TRBV27 and TRBJ2-7; 11 bases are a match to TRBD2. The CDR3: CASSLTSGSNEQYF. The CDR3 DNA reads as TGTGCCAGCAGTTTAACTAGCGGGAGTAACGAGCAGTACTTC.